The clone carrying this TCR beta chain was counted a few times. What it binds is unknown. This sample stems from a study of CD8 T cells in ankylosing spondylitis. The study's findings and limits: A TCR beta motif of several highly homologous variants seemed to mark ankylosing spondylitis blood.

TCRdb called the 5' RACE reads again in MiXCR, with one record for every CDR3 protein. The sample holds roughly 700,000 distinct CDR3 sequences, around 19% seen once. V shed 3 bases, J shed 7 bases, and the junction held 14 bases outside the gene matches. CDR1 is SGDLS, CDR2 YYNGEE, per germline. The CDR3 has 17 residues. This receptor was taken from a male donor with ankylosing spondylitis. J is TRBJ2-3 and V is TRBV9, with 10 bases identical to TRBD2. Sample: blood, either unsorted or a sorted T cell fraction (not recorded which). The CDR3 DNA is TGTGCCAGCAGCGCCCCATCAGCGGGAGGGCCCTGGAATACGCAGTATTTT. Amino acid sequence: CASSAPSAGGPWNTQYF.